This TCR beta chain was sequenced during a study of shared clonotypes between healthy human individuals. Study-level background: Three plates each covered CD4 naive and memory; CD8 naive two, CD8 memory one.

To note about this clone: What it binds is unknown.

Study-wide points: In contrast to clonotypes shared by all four donors, non-shared clonotypes had lower generation probabilities. Naive subsets tended to show greater estimated richness than memory subsets.

Per the germline V gene, CDR1 is SNHLY and CDR2 is FYNNEI. Trimming removed 10 bases from V and 5 bases from J; junction bases left unmatched: 4. The CDR3 has 12 amino acids. The method was immunoSEQ multiplex PCR; TCRdb's version includes in-frame clones alone and lacks a portion of them. The data contain about 2.3 million clones, about nine tenths of them singletons. The sequence derives from a man younger than 35 in good health. Some clones in this sample may be carry-over from other donors' samples. The gene calls are TRBV2 and TRBJ2-5; 10 bases are shared with TRBD1. The sequenced material came from naive CD4+ T cells from PBMCs. Indicated subset: CD45RA+ positively selected. CDR3 residues: CATSDRGETQYF. For the CDR3, the DNA is TGTGCCACCTCGGACAGGGGGGAGACCCAGTACTTC. The entire variable domain, with the rest obtained from reference TRBV2 and TRBJ2-5, is as follows: EPEVTQTPSHQVTQMGQEVILRCVPISNHLYFYWYRQILGQKVEFLVSFYNNEISEKSEIFDDQFSVERPDGSNFTLKIRSTKLEDSAMYFCATSDRGETQYFGPGTRLLVL.